This T cell receptor (beta chain) was sequenced for a study of blood T cell repertoires in COVID-19. Study information: T cells, B-cell-depleted T cells, or PBMCs supplied cDNA or gDNA.

Germline loops: CDR1 SGHNT, CDR2 YYREEE (reference sequence). The V and J ends lost 0 bases and 0 bases respectively, with 7 bases between them. The CDR3 length is 14 residues. This table comes from immunoSEQ multiplex PCR, and its TCRdb copy is limited to in-frame clones, with some not included. The sample lists 290,000 or so clones; 75% to 85% were seen once. The chain links TRBV5-4 to TRBJ2-7; D gene ambiguous. The source material was peripheral blood. The sequence was obtained from a man between 45 and 60 years old with active or convalescent COVID-19. This chain's CDR3 is CASSLDTSSYEQYF. The CDR3 region has the DNA TGTGCCAGCAGCTTGGACACCTCCTCCTACGAGCAGTACTTC.